Listed below are T cell receptor beta chains from one sample, sequenced in a study of cytomegalovirus exposure and HLA in healthy donors. Measured with immunoSEQ multiplex PCR; TCRdb has only the in-frame clones, and not every one. The sample carries some 120,000 clones, approximately 95% recorded once. The specimen sequenced was PBMCs. These receptors were taken from a man younger than 30 in good health and CMV-seronegative. CDR3s include the opening cysteine and the closing phenylalanine or tryptophan. Each record gives: D gene, clone size, J gene, V gene, CDR3 protein, CDR3 DNA. D genes are given only for firm matches. The size of a clone is reported for some rows only, either as once, few or many, or as a class for expanded clones.

-	-	TRBJ2-1	TRBV28	CASSLGEAVPYNEQFF	TGTGCCAGCAGTTTGGGAGAAGCGGTTCCCTACAATGAGCAGTTCTTC
TRBD2	-	TRBJ2-3	TRBV6-4	CASRRLAGGQGGTQYF	TGTGCCAGCCGACGACTAGCGGGAGGGCAGGGCGGTACGCAGTATTTT
TRBD2	-	TRBJ2-1	TRBV27	CASSKLLAGGGEQFF	TGTGCCAGCAGCAAGCTGCTAGCGGGAGGCGGTGAGCAGTTCTTC
TRBD1	few	TRBJ2-7	TRBV7-8	CASSSSGGNYEQYF	TGTGCCAGCAGCTCCTCAGGGGGAAACTACGAGCAGTACTTC
-	-	TRBJ2-7	TRBV29-1	CSVVLTPVPYEQYF	TGCAGCGTTGTTCTTACGCCGGTACCCTACGAGCAGTACTTC
-	-	TRBJ2-6	TRBV7-8	CASSLERWGQSGANVLTF	TGTGCCAGCAGCTTAGAGAGGTGGGGGCAATCCGGGGCCAACGTCCTGACTTTC
-	-	TRBJ2-1	TRBV6-6	CASSYGGISYNEQFF	TGTGCCAGCAGTTACGGCGGGATCTCCTACAATGAGCAGTTCTTC
TRBD1	-	TRBJ1-2	TRBV18	CASSFDRGRPPVGYTF	TGTGCCAGCTCGTTTGACAGGGGGCGACCCCCTGTCGGCTACACCTTC
-	-	TRBJ1-1	TRBV13	CASSPDRGTRMNTEAFF	TGTGCCAGCAGCCCAGACCGAGGGACACGAATGAACACTGAAGCTTTCTTT
TRBD2	-	TRBJ2-2	TRBV18	CASGSLTTSGSTGELFF	TGTGCCAGCGGTTCTCTTACGACTAGCGGGTCCACCGGGGAGCTGTTTTTT
-	-	TRBJ2-7	TRBV11-2	CASSPRQGGGQYF	TGTGCCAGCAGCCCCAGACAGGGAGGAGGGCAGTACTTC